This paragraph covers one T cell receptor beta chain sequence. This clone was observed once. This receptor's antigen is unknown. Per-nucleotide qualities are absent, and no much larger clonotype sits a single base away. The data stem from a study of T cell changes during pregnancy in multiple sclerosis (dated by TCRdb to between 2019 and 2020). General notes on the study: The study examined how the T cell repertoire changed over the course of pregnancy in women with multiple sclerosis.

Trimming takes 4 bases from V and 7 bases from J, and the germline ends sit 17 bases apart. Looking up the germline V gene yields CDR1 SGDLS and CDR2 YYNGEE. The CDR3 runs 15 amino acids, cysteine and phenylalanine included. The read is trimmed to its CDR3 DNA, 45 bases read in frame from base 1. The library relied on the immunoSEQ multiplex PCR assay. In TCRdb, the immuneACCESS table is reduced to in-frame sequences with V and J assigned. These tables do not hold every clone; where another copy was compared, an unresolved V gene accounts for under half, and the others remain unexplained. Across this sample there are 65,000 to 70,000 clones, with more than 90% seen only once. 2.3% of the sample is in the top ten clones.

The clonotype comes from a female donor with multiple sclerosis, enrolled in a pregnancy study. The sequence links TRBV9 to TRBJ2-2; D gene: possibly TRBD1, on 6 matching bases. The material was peripheral blood, obtained in the first trimester of pregnancy. The CDR3 corresponds to CASSPPFRGNGELFF. The nucleotides are TGTGCCAGCAGCCCTCCTTTCAGGGGAAACGGGGAGCTGTTTTTT.